Following are 23 T cell receptor beta chains from one sample sequenced in a study of CD8 T cells in ankylosing spondylitis. TCRdb re-derived calls from the 5' RACE reads in MiXCR, one entry per CDR3 protein. The sample has fewer than 350,000 distinct CDR3 sequences, roughly 12% seen once. The sample comprised blood, either unsorted or a sorted T cell fraction (not recorded which). The receptors were gathered from a female donor with ankylosing spondylitis or in good health (not recorded which).

There are many counts of this clonotype. This chain connects TRBV24-1 to TRBJ2-3; 8 bases line up with TRBD2. Germline CDR1 and CDR2: KGHDR and SFDVKD. This CDR3 region has 14 residues. Trimming cost V 9 bases and J 4 bases; bases outside gene matches: 8. CDR3 DNA sequence: TGTGCCACCCAACCTCGAGCGGGAGCAGATACGCAGTATTTT. It codes for CATQPRAGADTQYF.

This clonotype was observed a handful of times. The CDR3 region is CASSSTGTGGETQYF. The DNA for the CDR3 is TGTGCCAGCAGCTCAACCGGGACAGGGGGAGAGACCCAGTACTTC. The chain recombines TRBV7-8 with TRBJ2-5; 11 bases agree with TRBD1. V was pared by 4 bases and J by 4 bases, with 5 bases of the junction left unmatched. Per the germline V gene, CDR1 is SGHVS and CDR2 is FQNEAQ. This CDR3 spans 15 amino acids.

This clonotype has just a few counts. The chain joins TRBV12-3 or TRBV12-4 to TRBJ1-6, with D uncertain. V dropped 6 bases and J dropped 4 bases, with 16 bases sitting between them. The CDR3 totals 16 residues. The CDR3 sequence: CASRDETGFYNSPLHF. CDR3 DNA: TGTGCCAGCAGGGACGAGACCGGCTTTTATAATTCACCCCTCCACTTT.

V usage is TRBV5-1 and J usage is TRBJ2-1; D gene ambiguous. Germline loops: CDR1 SGHRS, CDR2 YFSETQ. This CDR3 region has 18 residues. V shed 0 bases and J shed 0 bases, with 16 bases lying between them. CDR3 in DNA: TGCGCCAGCAGCTTGGTGGGATCCTCACGGTTCTCCTACAATGAGCAGTTCTTC. Its translation is CASSLVGSSRFSYNEQFF.

This clonotype showed up just a few times. CDR3 DNA: TGCAGTGCTAGAGCCCAGGCAGGGGGCAGTTGGGGCTACACCTTC. Translating gives CSARAQAGGSWGYTF. The rearrangement links TRBV20-1 to TRBJ1-2, with 8 bases lining up with TRBD1. The CDR3 consists of 15 residues. Germline values: CDR1 DFQATT, CDR2 SNEGSKA (reference sequence). Unmatched junction bases numbered 12, after V lost 1 base and J lost 8 bases.

This clonotype was counted many times. The rearrangement joins TRBV10-3 to TRBJ1-2; no firm D call. This CDR3 is built from 14 residues. V lost 6 bases and J lost 0, with 11 bases in between. Per the germline V gene, CDR1 is ENHRY and CDR2 is SYGVKD. This CDR3 is CAIRGSEANYGYTF. The CDR3 region has the DNA TGTGCCATCAGGGGCTCCGAAGCTAACTATGGCTACACCTTC.

This chain connects TRBV5-1 to TRBJ2-1; D may be TRBD1 (6 bases). The CDR3 sequence is 15 residues long. V lost 0 bases and J lost 3, with 10 bases in between. Germline CDR1 SGHRS, CDR2 YFSETQ. CDR3 nucleotides: TGCGCCAGCAGCTTGGAGGGACAATACTACAATGAGCAGTTCTTC. Translation: CASSLEGQYYNEQFF.

For this clonotype: The junction differs from germline at one of its ends, possibly a read error. The gene calls are TRBV12-3 or TRBV12-4 and TRBJ1-2; tentative D call: TRBD1 (5 bases). The CDR3 runs to 16 residues. CDR3 loop: CASSSPDRYSSYGDTF. For the CDR3, the DNA is TGTGCCAGCAGTTCCCCTGACAGATACTCTTCCTATGGCGACACCTTC.

This CDR3 reads CASSPITQETQYF. Here the CDR3 DNA reads TGTGCCAGCTCACCTATCACCCAAGAGACCCAGTACTTC. The rearrangement links TRBV18 to TRBJ2-5; no definite D call. Germline V gene data show CDR1 as KGHSH and CDR2 as LQKENI. The CDR3 extends over 13 amino acids. The V and J ends lost 3 bases and 1 base respectively, with 6 bases between them.

In this sample, this clonotype turned up many times. The J gene is TRBJ2-4, the V gene TRBV7-8; perhaps TRBD2 as D (6 bases). V lost 2 bases to trimming and J lost 1 base, with 15 bases between them. Per germline, CDR1 SGHVS and CDR2 FQNEAQ. The CDR3 is 17 amino acids. This CDR3 reads CASSLNHGGLAKNIQYF. As DNA, the CDR3 is TGTGCCAGCAGCTTAAATCACGGGGGACTGGCCAAAAACATTCAGTACTTC.

There are many counts of this clonotype. The chain carries TRBV5-1 and TRBJ1-2; perhaps TRBD1 as D (6 bases). Trimming removed 3 bases from V and 1 base from J, with 10 bases in between. Germline CDR1 reads SGHRS; CDR2 reads YFSETQ. The CDR3 contains 14 residues. This CDR3 reads CASSWGGINYGYTF. The CDR3 DNA reads TGCGCCAGCAGCTGGGGGGGCATTAACTATGGCTACACCTTC.

This clonotype was seen repeatedly, ten times or more. The genes are TRBV20-1 and TRBJ2-4; D may be TRBD1 (7 bases). The CDR3 loop spans 17 amino acids. Germline CDR1 reads DFQATT; CDR2 reads SNEGSKA (reference sequence). V was trimmed by 5 bases and J by 1 base, leaving 21 bases between them. For the CDR3, the DNA is TGCAGTGCTCTAGCGAGAGGGGGCCGGGTGGCCAAAAACATTCAGTACTTC. Protein product: CSALARGGRVAKNIQYF.

This clonotype was counted many times. The chain employs TRBV20-1 and TRBJ2-3; D is unclear. Trimming stripped 5 bases from V and 0 bases from J, with 15 bases between. Per germline, CDR1 DFQATT and CDR2 SNEGSKA (reference sequence). The CDR3 is made up of 15 amino acids. CDR3 residues: CSAPSPTASTDTQYF. The CDR3, as DNA: TGCAGTGCTCCATCCCCAACGGCTAGCACAGATACGCAGTATTTT.

This clonotype showed up many times. The rearrangement links TRBV7-8 to TRBJ2-7, with 11 bases lining up with TRBD2. CDR3 length equals 15 residues. The germline V gene encodes CDR1 SGHVS and CDR2 FQNEAQ. V was pared by 5 bases and J by 3 bases, with 6 bases of the junction left unmatched. The CDR3 sequence is CASSLSLAGGYEQYF. Written as DNA, the CDR3 is TGTGCCAGCAGCCTATCTCTAGCGGGGGGCTACGAGCAGTACTTC.

This clonotype was picked up many times. V gene TRBV3-1 combines with J gene TRBJ2-7; D uncertain. The ends were cut back, 1 base at V and 0 bases at J, with 4 bases in the middle. The CDR3 is 13 amino acids. CDR1 and CDR2 from the germline V gene are LGHDT and YNNKEL (reference sequence). CDR3 region: CASSQVSSYEQYF. The CDR3 bases are TGTGCCAGCAGCCAAGTAAGCTCCTACGAGCAGTACTTC.

V is TRBV7-9 and J is TRBJ2-2, with 12 bases aligning to TRBD2. There are 17 residues in the CDR3. CDR1 is SEHNR and CDR2 is FQNEAQ in the germline V gene (reference sequence). The V segment lost 5 bases and the J segment 1 base; nucleotides outside the gene matches: 5. In nucleotides, the CDR3 is TGTGCCAGCAGCCATCCACTAGCGGGGGGGAACACCGGGGAGCTGTTTTTT. As protein: CASSHPLAGGNTGELFF. Full variable domain (missing parts from reference TRBV7-9 and TRBJ2-2): DTGVSQNPRHKITKRGQNVTFRCDPISEHNRLYWYRQTLGQGPEFLTYFQNEAQLEKSRLLSDRFSAERPKGSFSTLEIQRTEQGDSAMYLCASSHPLAGGNTGELFFGEGSRLTVL.

The J gene is TRBJ2-1, the V gene TRBV10-2, with 8 nucleotides matching TRBD2. This CDR3 contains 19 residues. The V gene end was trimmed by 0 bases and the J gene end by 0 bases; junction bases not matched to a gene: 10. CDR1 is WSHSY and CDR2 is SAAADI in the germline V gene. This CDR3 reads CASSESGGGPLSSYNEQFF. Here the CDR3 DNA reads TGCGCCAGCAGTGAGTCCGGCGGGGGGCCGCTGAGCTCCTACAATGAGCAGTTCTTC.

This clonotype was recorded many times. V usage is TRBV6-1 and J usage is TRBJ1-5, with D possibly being TRBD1 (6 bases). The CDR3 runs 14 residues. The germline gives CDR1 MNHNS, CDR2 SASEGT. Between the trimmed V and J ends, which lost 6 bases and 4 bases, there was a span of 13 bases. As DNA, the CDR3 is TGTGCCAGCAGGGGGGTGGGGGCGAATCAGCCCCAGCATTTT. Translation: CASRGVGANQPQHF.

Ten or more counts support this clonotype. The chain is built from TRBV4-3 and TRBJ2-1; TRBD2 matches 9 bases. This CDR3 has 16 amino acids. V was pared by 0 bases and J by 6 bases, with 6 bases of the junction left unmatched. Germline V gene lookup returns CDR1 LGHNA and CDR2 YSLEER. CDR3 sequence reads: CASSQDGLAGINEQFF. In DNA form, the CDR3 reads TGCGCCAGCAGCCAAGACGGGCTAGCGGGAATCAATGAGCAGTTCTTC.

The CDR3 spells CASSQEVAFPDTQYF. CDR3 DNA: TGTGCCAGCAGCCAAGAGGTAGCATTCCCAGATACGCAGTATTTT. The V call is TRBV4-2, the J call TRBJ2-3; D remains ambiguous. With 0 bases removed from V and 4 bases from J, the gap between germline ends came to 11 bases. The CDR3 loop spans 15 amino acids. Germline values: CDR1 LGHNA, CDR2 YNFKEQ.

This clonotype was seen many times. The rearrangement links TRBV5-1 to TRBJ2-1; no reliable D call. CDR3 length equals 15 residues. Germline V gene sequence: CDR1 SGHRS, CDR2 YFSETQ. V dropped 4 bases and J dropped 1 base, with 12 bases sitting between them. The CDR3: CASSRSDGSYNEQFF. CDR3 DNA: TGCGCCAGCAGCAGATCCGACGGGTCCTACAATGAGCAGTTCTTC.

J is TRBJ2-5 and V is TRBV5-1; no definite D call. The germline V gene encodes CDR1 SGHRS and CDR2 YFSETQ. V was trimmed by 4 bases and J by 5 bases, leaving 12 bases between them. CDR3 length: 13 amino acids. DNA for the CDR3: TGCGCCAGCAGCGCGGTGGGCCGCGAGACCCAGTACTTC. Translation gives CASSAVGRETQYF. Full variable domain (rest looked up from reference TRBV5-1 and TRBJ2-5): KAGVTQTPRYLIKTRGQQVTLSCSPISGHRSVSWYQQTPGQGLQFLFEYFSETQRNKGNFPGRFSGRQFSNSRSEMNVSTLELGDSALYLCASSAVGRETQYFGPGTRLLVL.

The chain couples TRBV11-1 to TRBJ2-1, with a tentative D call TRBD2 (6 bases). The CDR3 contains 18 residues. V lost 5 bases, J lost 0 bases, and 20 bases lay in between. Germline V lookup: CDR1 SGHAT, CDR2 FQDESV (reference sequence). CDR3 bases: TGTGCCAGCAGCCCAATCTCTAGCGCATCGAGCTCCTACAATGAGCAGTTCTTC. It encodes CASSPISSASSSYNEQFF.